What follows are 9 T cell receptor beta chains derived from one specimen sequenced in a study of T cell responses to AZD1222 COVID-19 vaccine. Assay used: immunoSEQ multiplex PCR; TCRdb lists only in-frame clones, some missing. Here the sample spans about 140,000 clones, approximately 92% being singletons. The specimen comprised peripheral blood, sampled 28 days after the second AZD1222 dose. The receptors were sampled from an adult who received the AZD1222 COVID-19 vaccine.

The chain is built from TRBV11-3 and TRBJ2-7; D might be TRBD1 (6 bases). Germline-derived CDR1 and CDR2 are SGHNT and YENEEA. CDR3 length equals 15 residues. Between the trimmed V and J ends, which lost 5 bases and 0 bases, there was a span of 14 bases. Here the CDR3 DNA reads TGTGCCAGCAGCGCCCGGACAGCAGTCTCCTACGAGCAGTACTTC. Amino acids: CASSARTAVSYEQYF.

The chain has TRBV6-2 or TRBV6-3 and TRBJ2-7, with 8 bases fitting TRBD2. Losses at the gene ends were 0 bases for V and 7 bases for J; bases not matched to a gene: 8. CDR1 and CDR2 (germline): MNHEY, SVGEGT. The CDR3 covers 15 residues. CDR3 in amino acids: CASSYSQREFWEQYF. In DNA, the CDR3 is TGTGCCAGCAGTTACTCACAGCGGGAGTTCTGGGAGCAGTACTTC.

The V and J genes are TRBV15 and TRBJ1-4; tentatively, D is TRBD1 (5 bases). This CDR3 comprises 16 residues. Trimming stripped 0 bases from V and 4 bases from J, with 12 bases between. The V gene's germline CDR1 is LNHNV and CDR2 YYDKDF (reference sequence). Here the CDR3 DNA reads TGTGCCACCAGCAGAGAATCAGGGCAGAGTAATGAAAAACTGTTTTTT. It yields the protein CATSRESGQSNEKLFF.

The chain couples TRBV10-3 to TRBJ1-2, with 7 bases matching TRBD1. The germline V gene has CDR1 ENHRY and CDR2 SYGVKD. Unmatched junction bases numbered 14, after V lost 10 bases and J lost 3 bases. This CDR3 contains 15 residues. The CDR3 region is CATLRPQGGDYGYTF. CDR3 sequence (DNA): TGTGCCACCCTGCGGCCCCAGGGGGGTGACTATGGCTACACCTTC.

This clone was picked up a small number of times. V usage is TRBV7-8 and J usage is TRBJ1-2; D remains unclear. Trimming left V 1 base short and J 6 bases short, with 15 bases between. The CDR3 has 15 amino acids. From germline, CDR1 is SGHVS and CDR2 FQNEAQ. The CDR3 loop is CASSLGSQVVDGYTF. The DNA for the CDR3 is TGTGCCAGCAGCTTAGGTTCCCAGGTCGTGGATGGCTACACCTTC.

V usage is TRBV18 and J usage is TRBJ2-1, with unresolved D. Trimming removed 0 bases at V and 5 bases at J, with 14 bases between. This CDR3 is 16 amino acids long. CDR1 and CDR2 (germline): KGHSH, LQKENI. The CDR3 region has the DNA TGTGCCAGCTCACCACCGGGCTCGGCCGGTAACAATGAGCAGTTCTTC. Protein: CASSPPGSAGNNEQFF.

The chain carries TRBV28 and TRBJ1-2; TRBD1 agrees at 7 bases. Germline V gene sequence: CDR1 MDHEN, CDR2 SYDVKM. The length of the CDR3 is 15 residues. The J segment lost 4 bases and the V segment lost 6 bases, leaving 11 bases of the junction unmatched. CDR3 loop: CASRRQGRALYGYTF. CDR3 coding DNA: TGTGCCAGCAGAAGACAGGGCCGCGCCCTCTATGGCTACACCTTC.

This chain links TRBV14 with TRBJ2-6, with 9 bases fitting TRBD2. This CDR3 contains 22 residues. Trimming cost V 0 bases and J 1 base; bases outside gene matches: 16. CDR1 is SGHDN and CDR2 is FVKESK in the germline V gene. The CDR3 region has the DNA TGTGCCAGCAGCCAAGATCCTTTCCCCGGGGGACTAGCAGGTTCTGGGGCCAACGTCCTGACTTTC. As protein: CASSQDPFPGGLAGSGANVLTF.

The V call is TRBV9, the J call TRBJ1-4, with TRBD1 matching over 11 bases. Trimming at V came to 0 bases and at J to 7 bases, leaving 2 bases not matched to a gene. The CDR3 is made up of 15 amino acids. Per germline, CDR1 SGDLS and CDR2 YYNGEE. The CDR3 is CASSVGTGGIEKLFF. The CDR3 DNA follows: TGTGCCAGCAGCGTAGGGACAGGGGGCATTGAAAAACTGTTTTTT.